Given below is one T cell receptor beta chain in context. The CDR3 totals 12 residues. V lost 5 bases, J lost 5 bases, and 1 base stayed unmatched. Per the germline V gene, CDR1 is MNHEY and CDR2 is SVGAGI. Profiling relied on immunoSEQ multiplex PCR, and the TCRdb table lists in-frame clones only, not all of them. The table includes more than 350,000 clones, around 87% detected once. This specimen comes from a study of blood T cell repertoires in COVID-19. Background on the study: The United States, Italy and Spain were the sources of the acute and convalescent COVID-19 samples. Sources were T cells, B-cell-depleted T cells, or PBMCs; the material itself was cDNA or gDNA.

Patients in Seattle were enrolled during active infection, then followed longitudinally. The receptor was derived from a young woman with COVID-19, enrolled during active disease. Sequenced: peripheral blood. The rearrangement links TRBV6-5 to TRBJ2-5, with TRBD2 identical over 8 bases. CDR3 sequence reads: CASSSGSETQYF. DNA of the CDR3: TGTGCCAGCAGTAGCGGGAGTGAGACCCAGTACTTC.